Listed below are T cell receptor beta chains from one sample, sequenced in a study of T and B cells in COVID-19 patients. TCRdb recomputed calls from the multiplex PCR reads with MiXCR, one row per CDR3 protein. The data contain under 7,500 distinct CDR3 sequences, roughly 27% of them singletons. The sample comprised blood. All receptors derive from a human donor with active COVID-19. The conserved cysteine and the conserved F or W are not part of the CDR3 here. The listing skips clone size in some rows; elsewhere it reads once, few, many or a size class.

V gene	J gene	clone size	CDR3 protein
TRBV4-3	TRBJ2-3	-	ASSQLIRQGGRLRTFEDTQY
TRBV27	TRBJ2-3	-	ASSFRRTSGQDTQY
TRBV4-3	TRBJ2-5	-	ASRRLADQETQY
TRBV19	TRBJ1-1	medium-sized	ASSLQGEAF
TRBV6-5	TRBJ1-5	medium-sized	ASSYSGGNQPQH
TRBV5-4	TRBJ2-3	few	ASSLTSGRSDTQY
TRBV18	TRBJ1-5	few	ASSRGFDQPQH
TRBV7-2	TRBJ2-3	medium-sized	ASSLATVATDTQY
TRBV27	TRBJ2-7	-	ASSRRGGPYEQY
TRBV7-2	TRBJ2-2	few	ASAAGPDTGELF
TRBV20-1	TRBJ2-1	-	SAQRGLGSNEQF
TRBV5-6	TRBJ2-3	medium-sized	ASRQPGTVDTQY
TRBV20-1	TRBJ1-5	-	SARDRAGIGYQPQH